This T cell receptor beta chain comes out of a study of T cell changes during pregnancy in multiple sclerosis. The method was immunoSEQ multiplex PCR; TCRdb's version includes in-frame clones alone and lacks a portion of them. The repertoire consists of 90,000 to 120,000 clones, with 92% occurring once and the leading ten covering about 0.78%. V lost 4 bases to trimming and J lost 2 bases; unmatched junction nucleotides: 4. Germline V gene lookup returns CDR1 LNHDA and CDR2 SQIVND (reference sequence). The CDR3 has 14 residues. The rearrangement uses TRBV19 and TRBJ2-7; TRBD1 matches 8 bases. Sequenced material: peripheral blood, taken in the third trimester of pregnancy. This TCR was sampled from a female donor in good health, enrolled as a control in a pregnancy study. CDR3 in amino acids: CASSNRQGPYEQYF. In DNA form, the CDR3 reads TGTGCCAGTAGTAACCGACAGGGGCCCTACGAGCAGTACTTC. Supplemented by reference TRBV19 and TRBJ2-7, the full variable domain reads DGGITQSPKYLFRKEGQNVTLSCEQNLNHDAMYWYRQDPGQGLRLIYYSQIVNDFQKGDIAEGYSVSREKKESFPLTVTSAQKNPTAFYLCASSNRQGPYEQYFGPGTRLTVT.